This TCR beta chain is drawn from a study of low-dose radiotherapy and immunotherapy resistance in tumors. Study-wide context: The study delivered 0.5 Gy per fraction every 2 weeks to Cohort 1, totaling 6.5 Gy. The drug cyclophosphamide was given into a vein at 200 mg/m2 every two weeks, one day before radiation and immunotherapy.

Described time point: before trial treatment. This clonotype was recorded at least ten times. V lost 0 bases and J lost 4, with 10 bases in between. CDR1 and CDR2 from the germline V gene are SGHVS and FQNEAQ. This CDR3 contains 15 residues. TRAV and TRBV primers primed cDNA for both TCRalpha and TCRbeta. A constant-region primer paired with the V-primer adapter amplified TCRs over approximately 18 PCR cycles. The mRNA that was isolated underwent amplification by in vitro transcription. TCRdb re-derived calls from the reads in MiXCR, one entry per CDR3 protein. The sample includes tens of thousands of distinct CDR3 sequences, around a quarter of them seen just once.

This TCR derives from a male donor with rectosigmoid adenocarcinoma. V gene TRBV7-8 combines with J gene TRBJ2-1; a possible D gene is TRBD2 (5 bases). This sample comprised PBMCs, obtained before treatment. CDR3 loop: CASSLATRDYNEQFF. The CDR3 DNA follows: TGTGCCAGCAGCTTAGCTACTAGGGATTACAATGAGCAGTTCTTC.